These 30 T cell receptor beta chains were all obtained from the same sample, sequenced in a study of control samples from healthy donors and cancer patients. TCRdb's table, derived via immunoSEQ multiplex PCR, lists solely in-frame clones and lacks some. The data hold hundreds of thousands of clones, with around 80% observed a single time. The sample comprised PBMCs. Source of these receptors: a woman aged 55-69 years with lung cancer.

The chain recombines TRBV6-5 with TRBJ1-2; TRBD1 might be the D (5 bases). Per germline, CDR1 MNHEY and CDR2 SVGAGI. The CDR3 contains 14 residues. Trimming cost V 2 bases and J 4 bases, with 11 bases left between them. As DNA, the CDR3 is TGTGCCAGCAGTTACGGGGACGGAAGCTATGGCTACACCTTC. Residues: CASSYGDGSYGYTF.

The rearrangement joins TRBV11-3 to TRBJ2-3, with D possibly being TRBD2 (6 bases). This CDR3 region has 14 residues. CDR1 is SGHNT, CDR2 YENEEA, per germline. The germline V and J ends were trimmed by 6 bases and 2 bases, with 12 bases remaining between them. The CDR3 bases are TGTGCCAGCAGTGGCGGGGCGATCACAGATACGCAGTATTTT. It encodes CASSGGAITDTQYF.

This sequence joins TRBV6-1 and TRBJ1-2, with D possibly TRBD1 on 6 matching bases. Germline CDR1 and CDR2: MNHNS and SASEGT. The CDR3 is 16 residues long. V was clipped by 0 bases and J by 7 bases, with 18 bases between them. This chain's CDR3 is CASSEALGTFRAGYTF. Here the CDR3 DNA reads TGTGCCAGCAGTGAAGCGCTGGGGACATTCAGGGCTGGCTACACCTTC.

The chain uses TRBV4-1 and TRBJ2-7; 7 nucleotides agree with TRBD2. CDR1 and CDR2 from the germline V gene are MGHRA and YSYEKL. V trimming: 7 bases; J trimming: 5 bases; junction bases outside the gene matches: 23. The CDR3 is made up of 18 amino acids. The CDR3 protein is CASTPWGGGALGGHEQYF. In nucleotides, the CDR3 is TGCGCCAGCACCCCGTGGGGGGGTGGGGCCTTGGGAGGCCACGAGCAGTACTTC.

This rearrangement joins TRBV6-5 to TRBJ2-5; TRBD1 agrees at 7 bases. Per the germline V gene, CDR1 is MNHEY and CDR2 is SVGAGI. Unmatched junction bases numbered 5, after V lost 6 bases and J lost 1 base. The CDR3 sequence is 14 residues long. CDR3 sequence (DNA): TGTGCCAGCAGCGTTGACAGGGTCCAAGAGACCCAGTACTTC. Its protein is CASSVDRVQETQYF.

Regarding this clone: The sample has other DNA sequences that encode this CDR3 too. The V gene is TRBV5-1, the J gene TRBJ1-5; D is ambiguous. The CDR3 extends over 14 amino acids. The V end was cut by 0 bases, the J end by 2 bases, with 6 bases between. The germline V gene encodes CDR1 SGHRS and CDR2 YFSETQ. The CDR3 protein is CASSLEGGNQPQHF. DNA for the CDR3: TGCGCCAGCAGCTTGGAGGGTGGCAATCAGCCCCAGCATTTT.

The chain recombines TRBV18 with TRBJ1-1, with D maybe TRBD1 (5 bases). Germline CDR1 reads KGHSH; CDR2 reads LQKENI. V shed 1 base and J shed 0 bases, with 15 bases lying between them. CDR3 length: 17 amino acids. CDR3 in amino acids: CASSPRPGTGMNTEAFF. The DNA of the CDR3 is TGTGCCAGCTCACCACGTCCCGGGACGGGAATGAACACTGAAGCTTTCTTT. The full variable domain, completed using reference TRBV18 and TRBJ1-1, is NAGVMQNPRHLVRRRGQEARLRCSPMKGHSHVYWYRQLPEEGLKFMVYLQKENIIDESGMPKERFSAEFPKEGPSILRIQQVVRGDSAAYFCASSPRPGTGMNTEAFFGQGTRLTVV.

The CDR3 sequence is CASSSAQGSQETQYF. The CDR3 DNA reads TGTGCCAGCAGCTCGGCCCAGGGAAGTCAAGAGACCCAGTACTTC. The gene calls are TRBV7-2 and TRBJ2-5, with a weak D call TRBD1 (5 bases). Trimming shortened V by 4 bases and J by 2 bases, and 14 bases separated the two germline ends. Germline assignment: CDR1 SGHTA and CDR2 FQGNSA. The CDR3 runs to 15 residues.

This chain uses TRBV29-1 with TRBJ2-3; 11 nucleotides align to TRBD1. Trimming removed 5 bases from V and 3 bases from J; junction bases left unmatched: 4. Looked up from germline, CDR1 is SQVTM and CDR2 is ANQGSEA. The CDR3 spans 14 residues. For the CDR3, the DNA is TGCAGCGTTACTGGGACAGGGGGAACAGATACGCAGTATTTT. This sequence encodes CSVTGTGGTDTQYF.

The gene calls are TRBV4-1 and TRBJ1-2; D gene uncertain. CDR3 size: 16 residues. In germline, CDR1 is MGHRA, CDR2 YSYEKL. Trimming removed 0 bases at V and 7 bases at J, with 18 bases between. Here the CDR3 DNA reads TGCGCCAGCAGCCAAGATTATTTTTCGGGGTTGGTTGGCTACACCTTC. The encoded protein is CASSQDYFSGLVGYTF.

The chain carries TRBV27 and TRBJ2-7, with D perhaps matching TRBD1 (5 bases). CDR1 and CDR2 (germline): MNHEY, SMNVEV (reference sequence). The ends were cut back, 5 bases at V and 2 bases at J, with 16 bases in the middle. The CDR3 runs to 15 residues. CDR3 protein: CASSRLGVAAYEQYF. The CDR3 region has the DNA TGTGCCAGCAGTCGCCTAGGGGTGGCAGCCTACGAGCAGTACTTC.

The rearrangement links TRBV7-6 to TRBJ2-7; 11 positions match TRBD2. The germline gives CDR1 SGHVS, CDR2 FNYEAQ. The CDR3 consists of 15 residues. Germline trimming cut 1 base from V and 3 bases from J; bases unmatched to any gene: 2. The DNA for the CDR3 is TGTGCCAGCAGCTTAGAGACTAGCGGGGACTACGAGCAGTACTTC. Translating it yields CASSLETSGDYEQYF.

Concerning this clone: Mismatch with germline at one junction end may stem from a read error. V is TRBV9 and J is TRBJ2-7; D might be TRBD2 (6 bases). CDR1 and CDR2 (germline): SGDLS, YYNGEE. The CDR3 has 14 amino acids. DNA of the CDR3: TGTGTCAGCAGCGTAGCGGATAAGCCCCACGAGCAGTACTTC. Encoded protein: CVSSVADKPHEQYF.

The V and J genes are TRBV4-1 and TRBJ2-5; D gene uncertain. The V gene lost 0 bases and the J gene lost 5 bases, with 10 bases spanning the gap. The germline V gene encodes CDR1 MGHRA and CDR2 YSYEKL. The CDR3 runs 14 residues. The DNA for the CDR3 is TGCGCCAGCAGCCAAGAAGGATATAGGGAGACCCAGTACTTC. As protein: CASSQEGYRETQYF.

The chain has TRBV3-1 (or the pseudogene TRBV3-2) and TRBJ2-3, with 15 bases matching TRBD2. CDR3 length: 19 amino acids. After removal of 0 bases from V and 3 bases from J, the junction contained 7 bases not matched to a gene. CDR1 is LGHDT, CDR2 YNNKEL, per germline (reference sequence). The CDR3 nucleotides read TGTGCCAGCAGCCAAGAAGGACTAGCGGGGGGGGCACAAACAGATACGCAGTATTTT. Translating it yields CASSQEGLAGGAQTDTQYF.

The chain joins TRBV19 to TRBJ2-5; 11 nucleotides match TRBD2. With 4 bases clipped from V and 1 base from J, the junction kept 8 bases outside the gene matches. This CDR3 has 17 amino acids. In germline, CDR1 is LNHDA, CDR2 SQIVND (reference sequence). CDR3 sequence reads: CASSTRGTSGVQETQYF. In DNA, the CDR3 is TGTGCCAGTAGTACGCGGGGGACTAGCGGAGTCCAAGAGACCCAGTACTTC.

The CDR3 DNA reads TGTGCCAGCAGTTCCCGGTTGGGCTTCGACACTGAAGCTTTCTTT. Translated, it gives CASSSRLGFDTEAFF. The chain combines TRBV27 with TRBJ1-1, with unresolved D. The CDR3 is made up of 15 amino acids. V dropped 4 bases and J dropped 3 bases, with 15 bases sitting between them. From germline, CDR1 is MNHEY and CDR2 SMNVEV (reference sequence).

This chain joins TRBV27 and TRBJ2-4; TRBD1 aligns across 8 bases. The ends lost 3 bases at V and 8 bases at J; junction bases unmatched: 9. This CDR3 is built from 15 residues. The germline V gene has CDR1 MNHEY and CDR2 SMNVEV (reference sequence). CDR3 sequence reads: CASSLRQGAVDIQYF. Here the CDR3 DNA reads TGTGCCAGCAGTTTGAGGCAGGGGGCAGTGGACATTCAGTACTTC.

The V call is TRBV19, the J call TRBJ2-3, with D possibly being TRBD2 (6 bases). The CDR3 is made up of 15 amino acids. Germline lookup yields CDR1 LNHDA and CDR2 SQIVND (reference sequence). V was trimmed by 2 bases and J by 3 bases, leaving 12 bases between them. The CDR3 here is CASSIPGARTDTQYF. CDR3 DNA sequence: TGTGCCAGTAGTATACCGGGAGCGAGGACAGATACGCAGTATTTT.

This chain connects TRBV19 to TRBJ2-2; D unresolved. The CDR3 has 13 residues. The V end was cut by 2 bases, the J end by 6 bases, with 7 bases between. CDR1 is LNHDA, CDR2 SQIVND, per germline (reference sequence). The CDR3 DNA follows: TGTGCCAGTAGTATACTAGTGTCCGGGGAGCTGTTTTTT. This gives the protein CASSILVSGELFF.

The chain combines TRBV2 with TRBJ1-4; D is ambiguous. The CDR3 is made up of 14 amino acids. V lost 1 base, J lost 5 bases, and 8 bases lay in between. In germline, CDR1 is SNHLY, CDR2 FYNNEI. In DNA form, the CDR3 reads TGTGCCAGCAGTGAAGGGTTTATAAATGAAAAACTGTTTTTT. Encoded protein: CASSEGFINEKLFF. The full variable domain, rest sourced from reference TRBV2 and TRBJ1-4, is EPEVTQTPSHQVTQMGQEVILRCVPISNHLYFYWYRQILGQKVEFLVSFYNNEISEKSEIFDDQFSVERPDGSNFTLKIRSTKLEDSAMYFCASSEGFINEKLFFGSGTQLSVL.

About this clone: The same CDR3 also results from other DNA sequences found in this sample. This rearrangement joins TRBV27 to TRBJ1-1; D ambiguous. Germline CDR1 MNHEY, CDR2 SMNVEV (reference sequence). The length of the CDR3 is 13 residues. The V end lost 3 bases, the J end lost 1 base, and 6 bases lay between the germline ends. This CDR3 reads CASSLGRNTEAFF. The CDR3 region has the DNA TGTGCCAGCAGTTTGGGCCGGAACACTGAAGCTTTCTTT.

This clone was picked up a small number of times. CDR3 in amino acids: CASSRQRRSPLHF. CDR3 bases: TGTGCCAGCAGCCGACAGCGACGTTCACCCCTCCACTTT. V and J are TRBV7-2 and TRBJ1-6; D might be TRBD1 (5 bases). Germline V gene sequence: CDR1 SGHTA, CDR2 FQGNSA. V was clipped by 5 bases and J by 9 bases, with 11 bases between them. CDR3 length: 13 residues.

This chain joins TRBV7-9 and TRBJ2-7; D might be TRBD1 or TRBD2, each matching 5 bases. Germline V lookup: CDR1 SEHNR, CDR2 FQNEAQ (reference sequence). Trimming took off 5 bases at V and 0 bases at J, with 17 bases between the two ends. This CDR3 has 16 amino acids. CDR3 protein: CASSPSFRDGSYEQYF. CDR3 sequence (DNA): TGTGCCAGCAGCCCCTCCTTCCGGGACGGCTCCTACGAGCAGTACTTC.

This clone was detected only once. The rearrangement uses TRBV5-1 and TRBJ2-1; 16 bases are shared with TRBD2. The V gene's germline CDR1 is SGHRS and CDR2 YFSETQ. The CDR3 is made up of 17 amino acids. After removal of 4 bases from V and 8 bases from J, the junction contained 9 bases not matched to a gene. The CDR3 DNA is TGCGCCAGCAGCCTGGGACTAGCGGGAGGGTCGGCGGATGAGCAGTTCTTC. It yields the protein CASSLGLAGGSADEQFF.

The chain links TRBV5-5 to TRBJ2-7; no clear D gene. The CDR3 contains 15 residues. The germline CDR1 and CDR2 sequences are SGHKS and YYEKEE (reference sequence). Trimming stripped 6 bases from V and 0 bases from J, with 16 bases between. In nucleotides, the CDR3 is TGTGCCAGCAACGAGATGGCGAAGCTCTCCTACGAGCAGTACTTC. Translating it yields CASNEMAKLSYEQYF.

The sample holds a few counts of this clone. This chain uses TRBV2 with TRBJ2-4; D tentatively fits TRBD1 or TRBD2 (5 bases each). V lost 4 bases, J lost 4 bases, and 8 bases lay in between. The CDR3 consists of 13 residues. Germline CDR1 SNHLY, CDR2 FYNNEI. Here the CDR3 DNA reads TGTGCCAGCAGTGGGGACGGGAAAAACATTCAGTACTTC. Translated: CASSGDGKNIQYF.

CDR3 coding DNA: TGCGCCAGCAGCACTGGGACAGAAGACAATGAGCAGTTCTTC. Its translation: CASSTGTEDNEQFF. The chain joins TRBV5-1 to TRBJ2-1, with 7 bases that match TRBD1. CDR1 SGHRS and CDR2 YFSETQ come from the germline V gene. V lost 4 bases to trimming and J lost 5 bases; unmatched junction nucleotides: 6. CDR3 length equals 14 residues.

The chain joins TRBV7-9 to TRBJ1-4; TRBD1 might be the D (5 bases). V lost 3 bases, J lost 10 bases, and 12 bases lay in between. Looked up from germline, CDR1 is SEHNR and CDR2 is FQNEAQ (reference sequence). The CDR3 extends over 13 amino acids. CDR3 sequence: CASSFDTRGKLFF. CDR3 sequence (DNA): TGTGCCAGCAGCTTTGATACTAGGGGAAAACTGTTTTTT.

The chain links TRBV4-1 to TRBJ2-3; 8 bases match TRBD1. With V trimmed by 1 base and J by 3 bases, 3 bases remained unmatched. Germline CDR1 reads MGHRA; CDR2 reads YSYEKL. CDR3 length: 15 residues. CDR3 DNA: TGCGCCAGCAGCCAAGCGAACAGGGGGACAGATACGCAGTATTTT. Residues: CASSQANRGTDTQYF.